This entry lists 10 T cell receptor beta chains sequenced from one sample in a study of T cell responses to AZD1222 COVID-19 vaccine. The data were produced by immunoSEQ multiplex PCR, yet TCRdb's version contains in-frame clones alone and is incomplete. There are 150,000 to 200,000 clones in the sample; 92% occur only once, and approximately 1.3% lies in the top ten. Sequences were derived from peripheral blood, sampled on day 0 of AZD1222 vaccination. These receptors originate from an adult in good health.

The chain has TRBV4-2 and TRBJ1-2; tentative D call: TRBD1 (6 bases). The germline gives CDR1 LGHNA, CDR2 YNFKEQ. The CDR3 covers 15 residues. The V end was cut by 0 bases, the J end by 7 bases, with 15 bases between. The CDR3 loop is CASSQDRTALAGYTF. As DNA, the CDR3 is TGTGCCAGCAGCCAAGATAGGACAGCCCTTGCTGGCTACACCTTC.

This rearrangement joins TRBV2 to TRBJ1-5, with D tentatively TRBD1 (6 bases). The germline V gene encodes CDR1 SNHLY and CDR2 FYNNEI. The length of the CDR3 is 14 residues. V gave up 3 bases and J gave up 5 bases, with 11 bases separating them. CDR3 bases: TGTGCCAGCAGTGACAGGGGTAGGGATCAGCCCCAGCATTTT. It encodes CASSDRGRDQPQHF. Filled out from reference TRBV2 and TRBJ1-5, the complete variable domain reads EPEVTQTPSHQVTQMGQEVILRCVPISNHLYFYWYRQILGQKVEFLVSFYNNEISEKSEIFDDQFSVERPDGSNFTLKIRSTKLEDSAMYFCASSDRGRDQPQHFGDGTRLSIL.

The rearrangement joins TRBV7-9 to TRBJ2-7; 7 nucleotides agree with TRBD1. Germline V gene lookup returns CDR1 SEHNR and CDR2 FQNEAQ (reference sequence). This CDR3 region has 14 residues. Trimming cost V 7 bases and J 5 bases; bases outside gene matches: 11. CDR3 region: CASIPGTEINEQYF. As DNA, the CDR3 is TGTGCCAGCATCCCCGGGACAGAGATCAACGAGCAGTACTTC.

The CDR3 is CASSLGYEQYF. Written as DNA, the CDR3 is TGTGCCAGCAGCCTAGGATACGAGCAGTACTTC. V is TRBV14 and J is TRBJ2-7; D gene ambiguous. The length of the CDR3 is 11 residues. Trimming cost V 4 bases and J 4 bases, with 5 bases left between them. Germline loops: CDR1 SGHDN, CDR2 FVKESK.

The genes are TRBV19 and TRBJ1-5, with D perhaps TRBD1 (5 bases). This CDR3 is built from 14 residues. Trimming took off 5 bases at V and 7 bases at J, with 15 bases between the two ends. Germline CDR1 and CDR2: LNHDA and SQIVND (reference sequence). DNA for the CDR3: TGTGCCAGTAGTCGAGAGGGACGACGGCAGCCCCAGCATTTT. Translation: CASSREGRRQPQHF.

In this sample, this clone turned up once. V is TRBV10-2 and J is TRBJ1-1; 8 nucleotides align to TRBD1. Trimming removed 8 bases from V and 8 bases from J; junction bases left unmatched: 16. CDR1 is WSHSY, CDR2 SAAADI, per germline. CDR3 size: 15 residues. The CDR3 nucleotides read TGCGCCAGCGCCGGGCAGGGGGCCACTACTACCGAAGCTTTCTTT. It codes for CASAGQGATTTEAFF.

The rearrangement joins TRBV3-1 (or the pseudogene TRBV3-2) to TRBJ1-1, with D unresolved. The germline V gene has CDR1 LGHDT and CDR2 YNNKEL (reference sequence). The V end lost 0 bases, the J end lost 2 bases, and 10 bases lay between the germline ends. The CDR3 loop spans 15 amino acids. CDR3: CASSQDSQLNTEAFF. The CDR3 nucleotides are TGTGCCAGCAGCCAAGATTCCCAGTTAAACACTGAAGCTTTCTTT.

The V call is TRBV30, the J call TRBJ1-6; 8 bases map to TRBD1. The CDR3 is 15 residues long. J gave up 5 bases and V 3 bases, and 6 bases lay outside the gene matches. Germline V gives CDR1 GTSNPN, CDR2 SVGIG (reference sequence). The CDR3 DNA follows: TGTGCCTGGAGGTCGACAGGGGCTAATAATTCACCCCTCCACTTT. It yields the protein CAWRSTGANNSPLHF.

The chain recombines TRBV19 with TRBJ2-3, with 10 nucleotides matching TRBD2. With 7 bases clipped from V and 3 bases from J, the junction kept 1 base outside the gene matches. This CDR3 is 13 amino acids long. Germline V gene data show CDR1 as LNHDA and CDR2 as SQIVND (reference sequence). CDR3 sequence: CASIAGGTDTQYF. CDR3 bases: TGTGCCAGTATAGCGGGGGGAACAGATACGCAGTATTTT.

This clone was seen a single time. The chain joins TRBV7-3 to TRBJ2-1; TRBD1 matches at 8 bases. The CDR3 runs to 15 residues. CDR1 and CDR2 (germline): SGHTA, FQGTGA. V was clipped by 0 bases and J by 8 bases; unmatched bases: 6. The CDR3 bases are TGTGCCAGCAGCTTAACCAGGGGGCCGTTGTATGAGCAGTTCTTC. Protein sequence: CASSLTRGPLYEQFF.